These T cell receptor beta chains were read from a single sample in a study of beta chain features in type 1 diabetes. Profiled with immunoSEQ multiplex PCR; TCRdb holds only in-frame clones, not every one. Of around 21,000 clones in the sample, approximately 50% were seen once. Sequencing input: stem cell memory CD4+ T cells from blood. The receptors come from a young man in good health. Both conserved end residues are part of each CDR3. A D gene is named only where the DNA matches it firmly. Not every row has a clone size; where given, it reads once, few, many or a size class.

d_call	j_call	clone_size	v_call	cdr3_aa	cdr3_nt
TRBD2	TRBJ2-3	-	TRBV28	CASSSHSSGRTDTQYF	TGTGCCAGCAGTTCGCACTCTAGCGGGCGCACAGATACGCAGTATTTT
-	TRBJ2-7	-	TRBV5-1	CASQVAGAYEQYF	TGCGCCAGCCAAGTGGCCGGAGCCTACGAGCAGTACTTC
TRBD1	TRBJ1-5	few	TRBV28	CASSLTGERQPQHF	TGTGCCAGCAGCTTAACAGGGGAGCGTCAGCCCCAGCATTTT
-	TRBJ1-2	-	TRBV28	CASGYREKGYTF	TGTGCCAGCGGATACAGGGAGAAGGGCTACACCTTC
-	TRBJ2-4	few	TRBV6-4	CAPEQIIAKNIQYF	TGTGCCCCCGAACAGATAATAGCCAAAAACATTCAGTACTTC
-	TRBJ1-1	once	TRBV30	CAWMGGPEAFF	TGTGCCTGGATGGGGGGGCCTGAAGCTTTCTTT
-	TRBJ1-2	-	TRBV7-2	CASSLRGLDGYTF	TGTGCCAGCAGCTTAAGAGGGTTGGACGGCTACACCTTC
-	TRBJ1-2	-	TRBV29-1	CSVVSGGDGYTF	TGCAGCGTTGTTTCGGGGGGCGATGGCTACACCTTC
TRBD1	TRBJ2-7	-	TRBV4-1	CASSHGQGGLGEQYF	TGCGCCAGCAGCCACGGACAGGGGGGCCTCGGGGAGCAGTACTTC
-	TRBJ2-3	few	TRBV15	CATSPAGRILDTQYF	TGTGCCACCAGCCCCGCGGGGAGGATTCTGGATACGCAGTATTTT
-	TRBJ2-2	-	TRBV9	CASSARSIGPGELFF	TGTGCCAGCAGCGCCCGATCTATTGGGCCCGGGGAGCTGTTTTTT
TRBD2	TRBJ2-5	few	TRBV10-3	CAISGTGTSIRRETQYF	TGTGCCATCAGCGGAACCGGGACTAGCATTCGAAGAGAGACCCAGTACTTC
TRBD1	TRBJ1-5	-	TRBV29-1	CSVAGQGFNQPQHF	TGCAGCGTTGCGGGACAGGGGTTCAATCAGCCCCAGCATTTT
TRBD1	TRBJ2-5	-	TRBV7-2	CASSGTGGLGETQYF	TGTGCCAGCAGCGGGACAGGGGGTTTGGGGGAGACCCAGTACTTC
TRBD1	TRBJ1-4	-	TRBV9	CASSFTGDTNEKLFF	TGTGCCAGCAGCTTTACAGGGGACACTAATGAAAAACTGTTTTTT
-	TRBJ1-2	-	TRBV5-6	CASSLGGQRSGYYGYTF	TGTGCCAGCAGCTTGGGAGGACAACGTTCTGGATACTATGGCTACACCTTC
-	TRBJ2-5	few	TRBV5-1	CASTYGLSGGETQYF	TGCGCCAGCACCTACGGACTAAGCGGCGGTGAGACCCAGTACTTC
TRBD1	TRBJ2-7	few	TRBV18	CASSPGTGNSYEQYF	TGTGCCAGCTCCCCCGGGACAGGGAACTCCTACGAGCAGTACTTC
-	TRBJ2-3	-	TRBV7-3	CASSLRGGLASDTQYF	TGTGCCAGCAGCTTAAGGGGGGGGCTAGCGTCAGATACGCAGTATTTT
TRBD1	TRBJ2-5	-	TRBV6-5	CASSYFGQGAGETQYF	TGTGCCAGCAGTTACTTCGGACAGGGGGCTGGGGAGACCCAGTACTTC
-	TRBJ2-1	-	TRBV7-2	CASRRKGLNYNEQFF	TGTGCCAGCAGACGAAAGGGACTTAACTACAATGAGCAGTTCTTC
-	TRBJ2-7	few	TRBV9	CASSPEPGTPSSYEQYF	TGTGCCAGCAGCCCGGAGCCCGGGACTCCATCATCCTACGAGCAGTACTTC
TRBD1	TRBJ1-2	-	TRBV28	CASTTTGTGGFYGYTF	TGTGCCAGCACTACCACCGGGACAGGGGGCTTTTATGGCTACACCTTC
-	TRBJ2-7	medium-sized	TRBV28	CASSWIQGRGVEQYF	TGTGCCAGCAGTTGGATACAGGGTCGAGGGGTGGAGCAGTACTTC
-	TRBJ1-5	-	TRBV28	CASSFSGREWQPQHF	TGTGCCAGCAGTTTCTCTGGGAGGGAATGGCAGCCCCAGCATTTT
-	TRBJ1-1	-	TRBV15	CATSSGYRQRAFF	TGTGCCACCAGCAGTGGATACAGACAGAGAGCTTTCTTT
TRBD1	TRBJ1-5	-	TRBV18	CASSPRQGYSNQPQHF	TGTGCCAGCTCACCCCGACAGGGGTATAGCAATCAGCCCCAGCATTTT
-	TRBJ1-3	once	TRBV4-3	CASSQEPAGISGNTIYF	TGCGCCAGCAGCCAAGAACCCGCAGGTATCTCTGGAAACACCATATATTTT
TRBD1	TRBJ2-1	once	TRBV9	CASSVFDRVDRVRYNEQFF	TGTGCCAGCAGCGTATTTGACCGGGTTGACAGGGTGAGGTACAATGAGCAGTTCTTC
TRBD1	TRBJ2-3	few	TRBV29-1	CSVHQGGTDTQYF	TGCAGCGTCCATCAGGGGGGCACAGATACGCAGTATTTT
TRBD2	TRBJ2-1	few	TRBV30	CAWSTSGYNEQFF	TGTGCCTGGAGTACTAGCGGGTACAATGAGCAGTTCTTC
TRBD2	TRBJ2-4	-	TRBV6-5	CASSYIAGGAKNIQYF	TGTGCCAGCAGTTACATAGCGGGGGGTGCCAAAAACATTCAGTACTTC
-	TRBJ2-5	few	TRBV7-2	CASSFRQGFQETQYF	TGTGCCAGCAGCTTCCGGCAGGGATTCCAAGAGACCCAGTACTTC
TRBD2	TRBJ2-2	-	TRBV11-3	CASSLGGRATGELFF	TGTGCCAGCAGCTTAGGCGGGAGGGCCACCGGGGAGCTGTTTTTT
TRBD1	TRBJ2-7	-	TRBV6-1	CASSEGTGRTYEQYF	TGTGCCAGCAGTGAAGGGACAGGGAGGACCTACGAGCAGTACTTC
-	TRBJ2-1	few	TRBV18	CASSPQDTGNEQFF	TGTGCCAGCTCACCACAAGACACTGGCAATGAGCAGTTCTTC
TRBD1	TRBJ1-2	-	TRBV2	CASSEGQVSYGYTF	TGTGCCAGCAGTGAGGGACAGGTCTCCTATGGCTACACCTTC
TRBD1	TRBJ1-2	-	TRBV29-1	CSVEKTRGRVTF	TGCAGCGTTGAAAAAACCAGGGGGCGAGTCACCTTC
-	TRBJ1-1	once	TRBV18	CASSPGGGENTEAFF	TGTGCCAGCTCACCAGGGGGCGGCGAGAACACTGAAGCTTTCTTT
TRBD2	TRBJ2-2	-	TRBV4-2	CASSQAGLDGFGELFF	TGTGCCAGCAGCCAAGCGGGACTAGATGGCTTTGGGGAGCTGTTTTTT
-	TRBJ2-3	few	TRBV28	CASSRTGAGDTQYF	TGTGCCAGCAGTCGGACAGGAGCGGGAGATACGCAGTATTTT
TRBD2	TRBJ2-3	-	TRBV6-6	CASSFPRGGSTDTQYF	TGTGCCAGCAGTTTCCCGCGGGGGGGAAGTACAGATACGCAGTATTTT
-	TRBJ1-2	few	TRBV10-3	CAARDYGYTF	TGTGCCGCACGAGACTATGGCTACACCTTC
TRBD2	TRBJ2-1	-	TRBV29-1	CSVGTSVYNEQFF	TGCAGCGTTGGAACTAGCGTTTACAATGAGCAGTTCTTC
TRBD2	TRBJ2-1	few	TRBV18	CASSRQASGSYNEQFF	TGTGCCAGCTCACGCCAAGCTAGCGGCTCCTACAATGAGCAGTTCTTC
TRBD2	TRBJ2-7	-	TRBV7-2	CASSTRGGNNEQYF	TGTGCCAGCAGCACCCGGGGGGGTAACAACGAGCAGTACTTC
-	TRBJ2-2	-	TRBV18	CASSRFPGNTGELFF	TGTGCCAGCTCACGTTTTCCAGGGAACACCGGGGAGCTGTTTTTT
-	TRBJ1-2	-	TRBV29-1	CSVEKSSGYTF	TGCAGCGTTGAAAAGTCGAGCGGCTACACCTTC
-	TRBJ1-5	-	TRBV28	CASSLLRGQPQHF	TGTGCCAGCAGTTTATTACGGGGTCAGCCCCAGCATTTT
-	TRBJ2-1	-	TRBV7-9	CASSSQGSDNEQFF	TGTGCCAGCAGCTCTCAGGGCTCGGACAATGAGCAGTTCTTC
-	TRBJ1-5	-	TRBV28	CASNSRGGFYSNQPQHF	TGTGCCAGCAATTCTAGGGGGGGGTTCTATAGCAATCAGCCCCAGCATTTT
TRBD1	TRBJ1-4	-	TRBV30	CAWSSKDRVREKLFF	TGTGCCTGGAGCTCCAAAGACAGGGTTCGTGAAAAACTGTTTTTT
-	TRBJ2-1	-	TRBV10-3	CAISEPTWRASYNEQFF	TGTGCCATCAGTGAGCCCACTTGGAGAGCCTCCTACAATGAGCAGTTCTTC
TRBD1	TRBJ2-5	once	TRBV15	CATSRRQGRETQYF	TGTGCCACCAGCAGAAGACAGGGTCGGGAGACCCAGTACTTC
TRBD1	TRBJ1-2	-	TRBV28	CASNLDRDYGYTF	TGTGCCAGCAATCTGGACAGGGACTATGGCTACACCTTC
TRBD1	TRBJ2-5	-	TRBV4-2	CASSRGQDIQETQYF	TGTGCCAGCAGCAGGGGACAGGACATCCAAGAGACCCAGTACTTC
-	TRBJ2-3	once	TRBV13	CASSPQGLSTDTQYF	TGTGCCAGCAGCCCACAGGGCCTCAGCACAGATACGCAGTATTTT
TRBD1	TRBJ2-1	-	TRBV30	CAWSVTGNEQFF	TGTGCCTGGAGCGTGACAGGGAATGAGCAGTTCTTC
TRBD2	TRBJ2-3	-	TRBV7-7	CASSLGPVAGNTDTQYF	TGTGCTAGCAGCTTAGGGCCCGTAGCGGGAAACACAGATACGCAGTATTTT
-	TRBJ2-1	-	TRBV18	CASSLMQGYHEQFF	TGTGCCAGCTCACTAATGCAGGGGTACCATGAGCAGTTCTTC